The 21 T cell receptor beta chains in this list originate from one sample, sequenced in a study of post-analysis software for immune sequencing data. Researchers reported that TCR beta cDNA libraries carried unique molecular identifiers. TCRdb re-derived calls from the PCR reads in MiXCR, one entry per CDR3 protein. The sample shows hundreds of thousands of distinct CDR3 sequences, approximately 59% of them seen only once. Study-wide findings and caveats: Patients used about five TRBV segments, including TRBV5-6, TRBV5-1 and TRBV20-1, more often than controls.

No antigens are known for them. Sample: blood. All receptors derive from a girl between 2 and 10 years old with multiple sclerosis.

This clonotype was recorded once. This chain connects TRBV14 to TRBJ2-7, with D unclear. From germline, CDR1 is SGHDN and CDR2 FVKESK. V was shortened by 4 bases and J by 2 bases, with 9 bases between the two germline ends. The CDR3 length is 13 residues. The CDR3 sequence is CASSRGRPYEQYF. The CDR3 bases are TGTGCCAGCAGCCGCGGACGGCCCTACGAGCAGTACTTC.

The rearrangement joins TRBV7-2 to TRBJ2-7, with 9 bases aligning to TRBD2. The length of the CDR3 is 15 residues. Germline assignment: CDR1 SGHTA and CDR2 FQGNSA. The V and J ends lost 5 bases and 0 bases, in that order; junction bases with no gene match: 5. The CDR3 sequence is CASSPSGTLSYEQYF. In DNA form, the CDR3 reads TGTGCCAGCAGCCCTAGCGGGACACTCTCCTACGAGCAGTACTTC.

This chain joins TRBV5-1 and TRBJ1-1; 7 bases match TRBD1. The CDR3 extends over 14 amino acids. V was pared by 0 bases and J by 3 bases, with 2 bases of the junction left unmatched. Germline CDR1 and CDR2: SGHRS and YFSETQ. The CDR3: CASSLETGHTEAFF. CDR3 DNA sequence: TGCGCCAGCAGCTTGGAGACAGGGCACACTGAAGCTTTCTTT.

The genes are TRBV7-2 and TRBJ2-3; TRBD2 aligns across 9 bases. CDR1 SGHTA and CDR2 FQGNSA come from the germline V gene. This CDR3 has 18 residues. Trimming took 1 base from V and 2 from J; bases not matched to a gene: 10. The CDR3 protein is CASSLVPGLAGHTDTQYF. The CDR3 DNA sequence: TGTGCCAGCAGCTTAGTCCCGGGGCTAGCGGGACACACAGATACGCAGTATTTT. The full variable domain, its missing parts supplied by reference TRBV7-2 and TRBJ2-3, is GAGVSQSPSNKVTEKGKDVELRCDPISGHTALYWYRQSLGQGLEFLIYFQGNSAPDKSGLPSDRFSAERTGGSVSTLTIQRTQQEDSAVYLCASSLVPGLAGHTDTQYFGPGTRLTVL.

V is TRBV7-9 and J is TRBJ1-1; 7 nucleotides align to TRBD1. This CDR3 has 14 amino acids. Germline V gene lookup returns CDR1 SEHNR and CDR2 FQNEAQ (reference sequence). With V trimmed by 5 bases and J by 5 bases, 8 bases remained unmatched. CDR3 protein: CASSPTTGYTEAFF. The DNA of the CDR3 is TGTGCCAGCAGCCCAACGACAGGGTATACTGAAGCTTTCTTT.

This sequence joins TRBV7-2 and TRBJ2-5; 9 bases are a match to TRBD1. From germline, CDR1 is SGHTA and CDR2 FQGNSA. The CDR3 loop spans 16 amino acids. After removal of 5 bases from V and 5 bases from J, the junction contained 12 bases not matched to a gene. The CDR3, as DNA: TGTGCCAGCAGCGTTCGACCGGGACAGGGTCGGGAGACCCAGTACTTC. Protein product: CASSVRPGQGRETQYF.

This clonotype was observed a few times. V usage is TRBV29-1 and J usage is TRBJ2-7, with TRBD1 identical over 7 bases. TRBJ2-5 explains the end of the DNA better; the J call may be wrong. This CDR3 is 13 amino acids long. Germline lookup yields CDR1 SQVTM and CDR2 ANQGSEA. DNA for the CDR3: TGCAGCGGTCGCAGACAGGGAAGGTTGACCCAGTACTTC. Translation: CSGRRQGRLTQYF.

This clonotype was counted once. The chain uses TRBV7-6 and TRBJ2-1; D unresolved. This CDR3 comprises 17 residues. The germline CDR1 and CDR2 sequences are SGHVS and FNYEAQ. Trimming left V 5 bases short and J 8 bases short, with 25 bases between. DNA of the CDR3: TGTGCCAGCAGCCCCCACCCAGCCGTTGAGGCTAGGGATGAGCAGTTCTTC. This sequence encodes CASSPHPAVEARDEQFF.

This clonotype was found a few times. The rearrangement joins TRBV7-6 to TRBJ2-7; TRBD1 matches at 12 bases. The germline gives CDR1 SGHVS, CDR2 FNYEAQ. The ends lost 5 bases at V and 7 bases at J; junction bases unmatched: 6. This CDR3 comprises 14 residues. CDR3 DNA: TGTGCCAGCAGCCTGGGACAGGGGGCAAAGGAGCAGTACTTC. This gives the protein CASSLGQGAKEQYF.

The V and J genes are TRBV15 and TRBJ1-2; 8 nucleotides line up with TRBD1. V trimming: 5 bases; J trimming: 4 bases; junction bases outside the gene matches: 15. CDR3 length equals 17 residues. Germline V gene sequence: CDR1 LNHNV, CDR2 YYDKDF (reference sequence). CDR3 nucleotides: TGTGCCACCAGCGGCCCTCATCCGGACAGGGCGGTCTATGGCTACACCTTC. It is translated as CATSGPHPDRAVYGYTF.

This clonotype was seen a handful of times. The rearrangement links TRBV5-5 to TRBJ2-7, with 9 positions matching TRBD1. The J call is in doubt because the DNA end fits TRBJ2-5 better. Germline V CDR1 and CDR2: SGHKS, YYEKEE (reference sequence). CDR3 size: 15 residues. CDR3 region: CASSAIDRGQETQYF. CDR3 DNA sequence: TGTGCCAGCAGCGCCATAGACAGGGGGCAAGAGACCCAGTACTTC.

The chain employs TRBV4-1 and TRBJ2-1, with D possibly being TRBD1 (6 bases). The CDR3 contains 18 residues. Trimming removed 4 bases from V and 3 bases from J, with 22 bases in between. Germline-derived CDR1 and CDR2 are MGHRA and YSYEKL. The CDR3 loop is CASSLHPQGTRNYNEQFF. DNA for the CDR3: TGCGCCAGCAGCCTTCATCCTCAAGGGACACGGAACTACAATGAGCAGTTCTTC.

Note on this clonotype: One end of the junction varies from germline; a read error may be responsible. The CDR3 nucleotides are TGTGCCAGCGGTTACGGGACTTCCTACGAGCAGTACTTC. This sequence encodes CASGYGTSYEQYF. The V and J genes are TRBV6-5 and TRBJ2-7; TRBD2 is a possible D gene (6 bases). Germline V lookup: CDR1 MNHEY, CDR2 SVGAGI. This CDR3 is 13 amino acids long.

The V and J genes are TRBV6-6 and TRBJ2-7; 9 nucleotides match TRBD2. The CDR3 is 15 amino acids. V lost 2 bases and J lost 4; bases outside the gene matches: 6. Germline loops: CDR1 MNHNY, CDR2 SVGAGI (reference sequence). CDR3 sequence: CASSYGLAGRYEQYF. CDR3 DNA: TGTGCCAGCAGTTACGGTCTAGCGGGGAGGTACGAGCAGTACTTC.

V and J are TRBV2 and TRBJ1-1, with no clear D. V was pared by 0 bases and J by 1 base, with 6 bases between. This CDR3 region has 14 residues. Germline loops: CDR1 SNHLY, CDR2 FYNNEI. CDR3: CASSEALGNTEAFF. The CDR3 DNA reads TGTGCCAGCAGTGAAGCGCTCGGGAACACTGAAGCTTTCTTT.

This rearrangement joins TRBV29-1 to TRBJ1-4; D is ambiguous. This CDR3 contains 11 residues. The V gene lost 7 bases and the J gene lost 7 bases, with 10 bases spanning the gap. Germline values: CDR1 SQVTM, CDR2 ANQGSEA. DNA for the CDR3: TGCAGCGCCGCAGTAGGTGAAAAACTGTTTTTT. It translates to CSAAVGEKLFF.

This clonotype was seen only once. The CDR3 is CASSEHGETGRYTF. CDR3 DNA: TGTGCCAGCAGTGAACACGGGGAAACTGGCCGCTACACCTTC. The chain recombines TRBV25-1 with TRBJ1-2, with no clear D. The germline gives CDR1 MGHDK, CDR2 SYGVNS. The CDR3 is 14 amino acids. V dropped 2 bases and J dropped 9 bases, with 16 bases sitting between them.

The table lists this clonotype with a few counts. V is TRBV12-3 or TRBV12-4 and J is TRBJ2-3; D gene unclear. The CDR3 has 12 amino acids. V shed 5 bases and J shed 8 bases, with 11 bases lying between them. CDR3 coding DNA: TGTGCCAGCAGTCCTGGCATGGGTACGCAGTATTTT. It yields the protein CASSPGMGTQYF.

This clonotype was recorded only once. This chain uses TRBV20-1 with TRBJ2-7; possibly TRBD1 for D (6 bases). The last part of the DNA fits TRBJ2-4 better; the J call may be wrong. CDR1 is DFQATT, CDR2 SNEGSKA, per germline (reference sequence). The CDR3 covers 15 residues. CDR3 in DNA: TGCAGTGCTAGAGCAAACAGGGATGCCAAAAACATTCAGTACTTC. This translates into CSARANRDAKNIQYF.

The chain joins TRBV11-2 to TRBJ2-5; TRBD1 matches at 8 bases. Gene TRBJ2-7 matches the end of the DNA better, so the J call may be wrong. The CDR3 length is 16 residues. The V gene's germline CDR1 is SGHAT and CDR2 FQNNGV. CDR3 loop: CASSSLRGQGADEQYF. CDR3 DNA sequence: TGTGCCAGCAGCTCCCTCCGTGGGCAGGGGGCGGACGAGCAGTACTTC.

The chain employs TRBV6-1 and TRBJ1-2; the D is unclear. The CDR3 loop spans 17 amino acids. In germline, CDR1 is MNHNS, CDR2 SASEGT. V was cut by 3 bases and J by 0 bases, with 17 bases left in between. The DNA for the CDR3 is TGTGCCAGCAGTGAGTGGAAGGGCGTGAAAGCTAACTATGGCTACACCTTC. Translated, it gives CASSEWKGVKANYGYTF.